One sample yielded the 17 T cell receptor beta chains listed below, sequenced in a study of blood T cell repertoires in COVID-19. Generated by immunoSEQ multiplex PCR, the TCRdb table keeps only in-frame clones and is missing some. This repertoire shows 200,000 to 250,000 clones, 83% found once; its top ten account for roughly 7%. Sequenced input: peripheral blood. Every receptor here comes from a woman aged 45-65 years with acute or convalescent COVID-19.

This clone has just one count. The chain joins TRBV5-6 to TRBJ2-5, with 7 nucleotides matching TRBD2. With V trimmed by 7 bases and J by 4 bases, 10 bases remained unmatched. The germline CDR1 and CDR2 sequences are SGHDT and YYEEEE. The CDR3 has 14 residues. CDR3 sequence: CASSGEGRSETQYF. The CDR3 nucleotides are TGTGCCAGCTCTGGGGAGGGGCGATCAGAGACCCAGTACTTC.

J is TRBJ2-2 and V is TRBV18; TRBD1 aligns across 7 bases. The CDR3 sequence is 14 residues long. With V trimmed by 3 bases and J by 3 bases, 1 base remained unmatched. Germline V lookup: CDR1 KGHSH, CDR2 LQKENI. CDR3 loop: CASSPDRYTGELFF. The CDR3 nucleotides read TGTGCCAGCTCACCGGACAGGTACACCGGGGAGCTGTTTTTT.

This clone appeared a few times. The V gene is TRBV15, the J gene TRBJ1-1, with 11 bases fitting TRBD1. Germline-derived CDR1 and CDR2 are LNHNV and YYDKDF (reference sequence). Trimming removed 0 bases from V and 3 bases from J; junction bases left unmatched: 9. The CDR3 extends over 18 amino acids. The CDR3 protein is CATSRDKRTGGSYTEAFF. The CDR3 DNA follows: TGTGCCACCAGCAGAGATAAAAGGACAGGGGGCAGTTACACTGAAGCTTTCTTT.

J is TRBJ1-4 and V is TRBV3-1 (or the pseudogene TRBV3-2), with TRBD1 matching over 7 bases. V was pared by 1 base and J by 3 bases, with 5 bases of the junction left unmatched. Germline CDR1 and CDR2: LGHDT and YNNKEL (reference sequence). The CDR3 has 16 residues. The DNA for the CDR3 is TGTGCCAGCAGCCAAGGAACAGGGGTGGCTAATGAAAAACTGTTTTTT. Translating gives CASSQGTGVANEKLFF.

The chain employs TRBV7-9 and TRBJ2-2, with D possibly TRBD1 on 5 matching bases. The CDR3 sequence is 12 residues long. Trimming cost V 6 bases and J 9 bases, with 11 bases left between them. CDR1 is SEHNR and CDR2 is FQNEAQ in the germline V gene (reference sequence). CDR3: CASSTTDWELFF. For the CDR3, the DNA is TGTGCCAGCAGTACGACAGACTGGGAGCTGTTTTTT.

The CDR3 DNA is TGTGCCAGCAGCTCTCTTAGCGGGAGGGCCTACAATGAGCAGTTCTTC. Protein sequence: CASSSLSGRAYNEQFF. The J gene is TRBJ2-1, the V gene TRBV13; 11 bases match TRBD2. Germline V lookup: CDR1 PRHDT, CDR2 FYEKMQ (reference sequence). The V segment lost 4 bases and the J segment 2 bases; nucleotides outside the gene matches: 4. This CDR3 has 16 residues.

CDR3 region: CASSGPDRGRLSPYNEQFF. The CDR3 DNA sequence: TGTGCCAGCAGCGGACCGGACAGGGGGCGTTTATCCCCCTACAATGAGCAGTTCTTC. The chain recombines TRBV4-2 with TRBJ2-1, with 11 nucleotides matching TRBD1. Trimming removed 5 bases from V and 2 bases from J; junction bases left unmatched: 14. This CDR3 comprises 19 residues. The germline gives CDR1 LGHNA, CDR2 YNFKEQ.

The chain uses TRBV15 and TRBJ2-7; 12 bases align to TRBD2. CDR1 and CDR2 (germline): LNHNV, YYDKDF (reference sequence). This CDR3 spans 15 amino acids. V was pared by 3 bases and J by 6 bases, with 6 bases of the junction left unmatched. The CDR3 protein is CATSSGLAGPGEQYF. The CDR3 DNA is TGTGCCACCAGCAGTGGACTAGCGGGGCCTGGCGAGCAGTACTTC.

CDR3 sequence (DNA): TGTGCCAGCAGTAGTAGCTTGGGTTGGACTGAAGCTTTCTTT. Its translation: CASSSSLGWTEAFF. The chain has TRBV28 and TRBJ1-1; D remains ambiguous. The germline CDR1 and CDR2 sequences are MDHEN and SYDVKM. Trimming left V 5 bases short and J 5 bases short, with 15 bases between. The length of the CDR3 is 14 residues.

J is TRBJ2-5 and V is TRBV25-1; tentative D call: TRBD1 (5 bases). The germline gives CDR1 MGHDK, CDR2 SYGVNS. The CDR3 has 13 residues. Trimming removed 7 bases at V and 5 bases at J, with 14 bases between. This chain's CDR3 is CASTRTSQETQYF. CDR3 coding DNA: TGTGCCAGCACTAGGACATCTCAGGAGACCCAGTACTTC.

The DNA of the CDR3 is TGCGCCAGCAGCTTGGCCCCGGGACAGGGAGTTCAGCCCCAGCATTTT. Protein product: CASSLAPGQGVQPQHF. The chain combines TRBV5-1 with TRBJ1-5, with 9 bases aligning to TRBD1. CDR3 length: 16 residues. V was clipped by 0 bases and J by 6 bases; unmatched bases: 7. Germline V gene data show CDR1 as SGHRS and CDR2 as YFSETQ.

This sequence joins TRBV14 and TRBJ1-6; D is unresolved. Germline V gene sequence: CDR1 SGHDN, CDR2 FVKESK. Trimming took off 1 base at V and 9 bases at J, with 13 bases between the two ends. CDR3 length: 15 residues. The CDR3 protein is CASSQGVGYLSPLHF. DNA of the CDR3: TGTGCCAGCAGCCAAGGAGTCGGTTATCTTTCACCCCTCCACTTT.

The chain employs TRBV7-3 and TRBJ2-2; the D gene is possibly TRBD1 (6 bases). Germline CDR1 reads SGHTA; CDR2 reads FQGTGA. V gave up 3 bases and J gave up 1 base, with 9 bases separating them. This CDR3 contains 15 residues. CDR3 region: CASSFTGQNTGELFF. DNA of the CDR3: TGTGCCAGCAGCTTCACGGGACAGAACACCGGGGAGCTGTTTTTT.

The J gene is TRBJ2-3, the V gene TRBV9, with 7 positions matching TRBD2. This CDR3 has 16 residues. V lost 4 bases and J lost 0; bases outside the gene matches: 8. CDR1 SGDLS and CDR2 YYNGEE come from the germline V gene. This CDR3 is CASSPSGSVSTDTQYF. In nucleotides, the CDR3 is TGTGCCAGCAGCCCTAGCGGTAGCGTAAGCACAGATACGCAGTATTTT.

The J gene is TRBJ2-5, the V gene TRBV10-3; TRBD2 matches at 7 bases. The CDR3 consists of 15 residues. With 2 bases clipped from V and 4 bases from J, the junction kept 7 bases outside the gene matches. CDR1 ENHRY and CDR2 SYGVKD come from the germline V gene. Written as DNA, the CDR3 is TGTGCCATCAGTGAGGGGCTAGCGGCCGGAGAGACCCAGTACTTC. Amino acids: CAISEGLAAGETQYF.

The chain couples TRBV3-1 (or the pseudogene TRBV3-2) to TRBJ1-3; D remains ambiguous. The V gene's germline CDR1 is LGHDT and CDR2 YNNKEL (reference sequence). The V and J ends lost 1 base and 4 bases respectively, with 5 bases between them. This CDR3 is built from 13 residues. The CDR3 coding sequence is TGTGCCAGCAGCCAAGTCCAGGGAAACACCATATATTTT. Amino acid sequence: CASSQVQGNTIYF.

This clone was recorded only once. The genes are TRBV5-1 and TRBJ2-2, with no clear D. Trimming left V 0 bases short and J 6 bases short, with 6 bases between. Germline loops: CDR1 SGHRS, CDR2 YFSETQ. The CDR3 has 13 residues. As DNA, the CDR3 is TGCGCCAGCAGCTTGGTGGGCGCCGGGGAGCTGTTTTTT. It specifies CASSLVGAGELFF.